This T cell receptor (beta chain) was recovered during a study of human T cells and chemical hapten exposure. This CDR3 region has 14 residues. J was trimmed by 5 bases and V by 8 bases; bases with no gene match: 5. Germline CDR1 and CDR2: SNHLY and FYNNEI. Time point given: pre-sensitization, week 0. This sample's treatment: therapeutic diphenylcyclopropenone sensitization with weekly scalp DPC. TCRdb re-called the RACE reads with MiXCR, one entry per CDR3 protein. The profile shows tens of thousands of distinct CDR3 sequences, about 11% of them singletons. The sample was whole blood, taken in connection with sensitization to the hapten diphenylcyclopropenone (DPC). V gene TRBV2 combines with J gene TRBJ2-7; TRBD2 aligns across 14 bases. The receptor was isolated from a woman aged 40 to 55 with alopecia areata. Some clones in this sample may be carry-over from other donors' samples. The CDR3 nucleotides read TGTGCCAGCGGGAGACTAGCGGGAGGGGACGAGCAGTACTTC. Translation: CASGRLAGGDEQYF.